This TCR beta chain was sequenced during a study of lymphopenia after photon versus proton radiotherapy (dated by TCRdb to about 2019). Notes on the research overall: The immunological effects of photon versus proton radiation therapy were compared in patients with gastrointestinal tumors who developed high-grade lymphopenia. The study was designed to characterize how the impact on the immune system differs between the two radiation modalities. The cohort comprised about 19 patients with gastrointestinal tumors who received either photon or proton therapy and then developed lymphopenia. The investigation overall reported the following: Once the lymphocyte count had reached its nadir, the repertoires of photon-treated patients showed oligoclonal expansion, particularly of CD8+ Temra cells, and this expansion drove the decline in diversity. During treatment, patients who received photon therapy lost naive T cells and TCR diversity and gained effector/memory populations, whereas patients who received proton therapy remained relatively stable. The survival association was assessed only in patients who died, and better survival with proton therapy was presented by the authors as a possibility rather than a demonstrated result. Across the cohort, a larger post-nadir drop in TCR diversity was inversely correlated with overall survival time among patients who died.

The library was obtained by the immunoSEQ multiplex PCR assay. T cell repertoires were profiled with deep sequencing of rearranged TCR beta loci together with multiparametric flow cytometry. TCRdb took this table from immuneACCESS and kept in-frame rearrangements with V and J called. Such tables lack part of the clones; where checked against another copy, unresolved V genes explain under half of the gap, and the rest is unexplained. This sample gives tens of thousands of clones in total; around 85% of them show up just once. The ten biggest clones cover around 2.2% of the sample. Trimming takes 10 bases from V and 2 bases from J, and the germline ends sit 6 bases apart. Sequences MNHEY (CDR1) and SVGAGI (CDR2) are obtained from the germline V gene. CDR3 length: 10 amino acids, cysteine to phenylalanine. Only CDR3 DNA is held: 30 bases, read in frame from base 1. About this clone itself: Its antigen target is currently unknown. No base-level quality is on record; no much larger clone is a single base apart.

Recombination linked TRBV6-5 to TRBJ2-7, with the D gene not clear enough to name. The starting material was peripheral blood, obtained from a patient treated with proton-based radiotherapy. The TCR sequence derives from a man in his 60s with pancreatic cancer. CDR3 sequence: CANTAYEQYF. The sequenced DNA is TGTGCCAACACGGCCTACGAGCAGTACTTC.